The next 15 T cell receptor beta chains were all read from a single sample in a study of blood T cell repertoires in COVID-19. Profiled with immunoSEQ multiplex PCR; TCRdb holds only in-frame clones, not every one. The sample yields about 300,000 clones, about 85% seen once. Sequenced: PBMCs or T cells enriched from blood (not recorded which). The receptors here all came from a woman between 45 and 65 years old who had recovered from COVID-19.

The chain has TRBV3-1 (or the pseudogene TRBV3-2) and TRBJ1-1; 9 positions agree with TRBD1. CDR3 size: 16 residues. J was trimmed by 3 bases and V by 2 bases; bases with no gene match: 7. CDR1 and CDR2 (germline): LGHDT, YNNKEL (reference sequence). The CDR3, as DNA: TGTGCCAGCAGCCAATTAGGGACAGGGAGATACACTGAAGCTTTCTTT. Amino acids: CASSQLGTGRYTEAFF.

The chain employs TRBV5-1 and TRBJ1-5, with D unresolved. V lost 0 bases and J 7 bases, leaving 14 bases between the germline ends. This CDR3 contains 15 residues. CDR1 and CDR2 (germline): SGHRS, YFSETQ. The CDR3 protein is CASSLAGEFRQPQHF. CDR3 DNA sequence: TGCGCCAGCAGCTTGGCCGGGGAGTTTAGACAGCCCCAGCATTTT.

The chain is built from TRBV14 and TRBJ2-5; TRBD2 matches 10 bases. The trim removed 0 bases at V and 4 bases at J, leaving 8 bases unmatched. This CDR3 is 17 amino acids long. Germline CDR1 and CDR2: SGHDN and FVKESK. The CDR3 loop is CASSQESWLAGAETQYF. The DNA of the CDR3 is TGTGCCAGCAGCCAAGAGTCGTGGCTAGCGGGAGCAGAGACCCAGTACTTC.

The chain combines TRBV5-6 with TRBJ1-1, with a tentative D call TRBD1 (5 bases). Trimming pared 1 base from V and 2 bases from J, leaving 12 bases between. The CDR3 spans 15 residues. Germline lookup yields CDR1 SGHDT and CDR2 YYEEEE. CDR3 sequence: CASSLFATANTEAFF. The CDR3 DNA follows: TGTGCCAGCAGCTTGTTTGCGACAGCAAACACTGAAGCTTTCTTT.

This clone is a singleton in its sample. The CDR3 coding sequence is TGTGCCACCAGTGACCTGACTAGCGGGGGCGGGATAGAGACCCAGTACTTC. The encoded protein is CATSDLTSGGGIETQYF. This chain links TRBV24-1 with TRBJ2-5; TRBD2 matches 12 bases. The CDR3 is 17 amino acids. J gave up 4 bases and V 4 bases, and 9 bases lay outside the gene matches. The V gene's germline CDR1 is KGHDR and CDR2 SFDVKD.

V is TRBV6-5 and J is TRBJ1-1; D not certain. Germline CDR1 MNHEY, CDR2 SVGAGI. V was cut by 7 bases and J by 6 bases, with 6 bases left in between. The CDR3 totals 10 residues. The CDR3 spells CASIAAEAFF. CDR3 sequence (DNA): TGTGCCAGCATCGCGGCTGAAGCTTTCTTT.

This clone came up once. The chain couples TRBV6-5 to TRBJ2-3, with D hard to call. The CDR3 has 13 residues. V lost 6 bases and J lost 4, with 11 bases in between. Looked up from germline, CDR1 is MNHEY and CDR2 is SVGAGI. The CDR3, as DNA: TGTGCCAGCAGGCCCGGAGAATCAGATACGCAGTATTTT. It is translated as CASRPGESDTQYF.

The V call is TRBV4-1, the J call TRBJ1-2, with 8 nucleotides matching TRBD1. Trimming at V came to 5 bases and at J to 3 bases, leaving 8 bases not matched to a gene. The CDR3 extends over 15 amino acids. Germline assignment: CDR1 MGHRA and CDR2 YSYEKL. The CDR3 bases are TGCGCCAGCAGCTTAGTCCCAGGGGGCGACTATGGCTACACCTTC. Protein sequence: CASSLVPGGDYGYTF.

The chain combines TRBV30 with TRBJ2-1, with 8 bases identical to TRBD2. Looked up from germline, CDR1 is GTSNPN and CDR2 is SVGIG (reference sequence). V was pared by 7 bases and J by 4 bases, with 6 bases of the junction left unmatched. There are 13 residues in the CDR3. This chain's CDR3 is CALISGAYNEQFF. CDR3 coding DNA: TGTGCCTTAATTAGCGGGGCTTACAATGAGCAGTTCTTC. The whole variable domain, remainder taken from reference TRBV30 and TRBJ2-1, is SQTIHQWPATLVQPVGSPLSLECTVEGTSNPNLYWYRQAAGRGLQLLFYSVGIGQISSEVPQNLSASRPQDRQFILSSKKLLLSDSGFYLCALISGAYNEQFFGPGTRLTVL.

The genes are TRBV4-1 and TRBJ1-3, with TRBD1 identical over 9 bases. This CDR3 has 16 residues. Germline CDR1 reads MGHRA; CDR2 reads YSYEKL. Trimming took 3 bases from V and 5 from J; bases not matched to a gene: 8. CDR3 nucleotide sequence: TGCGCCAGCAGCCACGTCGACAGGGGGAGTAGAAACACCATATATTTT. This codes for CASSHVDRGSRNTIYF.

V usage is TRBV14 and J usage is TRBJ2-1, with TRBD2 identical over 10 bases. The V gene end was trimmed by 3 bases and the J gene end by 0 bases; junction bases not matched to a gene: 5. CDR3 length equals 17 residues. The V gene's germline CDR1 is SGHDN and CDR2 FVKESK. DNA of the CDR3: TGTGCCAGCAGCCACCGACTAGCGGGTAGCTCCTACAATGAGCAGTTCTTC. It specifies CASSHRLAGSSYNEQFF.

This clone was picked up a small number of times. The rearrangement links TRBV18 to TRBJ1-2, with 7 bases identical to TRBD1. The germline gives CDR1 KGHSH, CDR2 LQKENI. Trimming took 0 bases from V and 1 from J; bases not matched to a gene: 5. CDR3 length equals 16 residues. CDR3 region: CASSPPTGKSNYGYTF. In nucleotides, the CDR3 is TGTGCCAGCTCACCACCGACAGGGAAAAGTAACTATGGCTACACCTTC.

J is TRBJ2-1 and V is TRBV7-3, with TRBD2 identical over 8 bases. Germline V gene data show CDR1 as SGHTA and CDR2 as FQGTGA. The CDR3 totals 15 residues. Trimming took 5 bases from V and 0 from J; bases not matched to a gene: 3. DNA of the CDR3: TGTGCCAGCAGCCACCGGGGGGGCTCCTACAATGAGCAGTTCTTC. This codes for CASSHRGGSYNEQFF.

This rearrangement joins TRBV7-3 to TRBJ2-3; maybe TRBD1 (6 bases). The V gene lost 3 bases and the J gene lost 1 base, with 11 bases spanning the gap. CDR1 and CDR2 (germline): SGHTA, FQGTGA. The CDR3 runs to 15 residues. Here the CDR3 reads CASSFGQPGTDTQYF. CDR3 DNA: TGTGCCAGCAGCTTCGGACAGCCAGGCACAGATACGCAGTATTTT.

The chain joins TRBV7-9 to TRBJ1-4; D gene ambiguous. The germline V gene has CDR1 SEHNR and CDR2 FQNEAQ (reference sequence). The CDR3 contains 11 residues. Trimming stripped 5 bases from V and 7 bases from J, with 5 bases between. CDR3 DNA sequence: TGTGCCAGCAGCGTTAGTGAAAAACTGTTTTTT. Translated: CASSVSEKLFF.